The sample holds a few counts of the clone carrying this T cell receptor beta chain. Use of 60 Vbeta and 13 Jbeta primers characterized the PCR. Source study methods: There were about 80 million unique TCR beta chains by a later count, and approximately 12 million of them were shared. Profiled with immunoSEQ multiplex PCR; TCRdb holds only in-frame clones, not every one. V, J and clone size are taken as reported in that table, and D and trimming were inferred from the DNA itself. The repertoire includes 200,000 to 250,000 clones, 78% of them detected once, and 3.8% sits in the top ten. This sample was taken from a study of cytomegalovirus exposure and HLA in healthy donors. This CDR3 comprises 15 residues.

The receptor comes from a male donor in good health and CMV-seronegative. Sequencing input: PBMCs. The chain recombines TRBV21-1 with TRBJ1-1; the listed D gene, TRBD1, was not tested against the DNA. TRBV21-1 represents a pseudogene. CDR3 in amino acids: CASSKEGAGCTEAFF. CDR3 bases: TGTGCCAGCAGCAAAGAGGGGGCAGGTTGCACTGAAGCTTTCTTT.